The T cell receptor beta chain under discussion was sequenced for a study of cytomegalovirus exposure and HLA in healthy donors. In this sample, this clone turned up a few times. As yet, its antigen is unknown. Germline V lookup: CDR1 SGHRS, CDR2 YFSETQ. With 3 bases removed from V and 0 bases from J, the gap between germline ends came to 6 bases. The CDR3 is 14 amino acids. Notes on the study in general: Relative to equally common others, HLA-associated TCR beta chains showed greater clonal expansion in a later analysis. Across donors, most TCRs were seen rarely, yet some public ones were widespread.

The primer mix had 60 Vbeta and 13 Jbeta primers. Clones were read by immunoSEQ multiplex PCR, and TCRdb kept only the in-frame ones, dropping some. This table has some 120,000 clones, around two thirds appearing once. The origin of this receptor is a woman between 35 and 50 years old in good health and CMV-seropositive. The sample comprised PBMCs. V usage is TRBV5-1 and J usage is TRBJ1-4; D is unresolved. The CDR3 DNA follows: TGCGCCAGCAGCTCGGGAGCAACTAATGAAAAACTGTTTTTT. This codes for CASSSGATNEKLFF. The whole variable domain, filled in from reference TRBV5-1 and TRBJ1-4, reads KAGVTQTPRYLIKTRGQQVTLSCSPISGHRSVSWYQQTPGQGLQFLFEYFSETQRNKGNFPGRFSGRQFSNSRSEMNVSTLELGDSALYLCASSSGATNEKLFFGSGTQLSVL.